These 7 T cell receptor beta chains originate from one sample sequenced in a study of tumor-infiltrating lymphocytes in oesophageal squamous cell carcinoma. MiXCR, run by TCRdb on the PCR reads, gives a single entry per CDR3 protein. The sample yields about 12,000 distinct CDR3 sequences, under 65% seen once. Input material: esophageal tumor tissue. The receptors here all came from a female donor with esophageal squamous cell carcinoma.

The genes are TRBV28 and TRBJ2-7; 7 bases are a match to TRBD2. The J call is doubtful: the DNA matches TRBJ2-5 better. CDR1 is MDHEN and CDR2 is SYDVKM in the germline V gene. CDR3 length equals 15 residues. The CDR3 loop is CASRAGGSVQETQYF. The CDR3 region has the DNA TGTGCCAGCCGCGCCGGCGGGAGTGTCCAAGAGACCCAGTACTTC.

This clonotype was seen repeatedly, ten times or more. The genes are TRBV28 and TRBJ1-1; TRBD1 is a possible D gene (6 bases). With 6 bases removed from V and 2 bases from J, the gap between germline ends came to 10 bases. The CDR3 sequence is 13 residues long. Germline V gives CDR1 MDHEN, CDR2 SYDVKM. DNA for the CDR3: TGTGCCAGCAGGGACAGCCGAAACACTGAAGCTTTCTTT. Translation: CASRDSRNTEAFF.

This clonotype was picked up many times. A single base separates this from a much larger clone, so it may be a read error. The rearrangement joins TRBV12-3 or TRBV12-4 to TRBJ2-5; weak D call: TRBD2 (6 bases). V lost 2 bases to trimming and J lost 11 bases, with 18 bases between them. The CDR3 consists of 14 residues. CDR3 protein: CASSLIAASNEQYF. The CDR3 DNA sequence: TGTGCCAGCAGTTTAATAGCGGCTTCGAATGAGCAGTACTTC.

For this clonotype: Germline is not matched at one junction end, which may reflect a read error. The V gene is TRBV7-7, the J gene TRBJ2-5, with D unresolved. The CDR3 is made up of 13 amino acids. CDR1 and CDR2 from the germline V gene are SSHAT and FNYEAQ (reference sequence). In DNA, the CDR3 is TGTGCTAGCAGCCCTGGCTTTGGGGAGACCCAGTACTTC. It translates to CASSPGFGETQYF.

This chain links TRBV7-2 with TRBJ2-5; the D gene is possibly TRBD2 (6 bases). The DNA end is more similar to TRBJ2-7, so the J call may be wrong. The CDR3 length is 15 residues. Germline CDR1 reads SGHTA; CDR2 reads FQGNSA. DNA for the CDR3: TGTGCCAGCAGTGGGGACTGGCGGGGATCCTACGAGCAGTACTTC. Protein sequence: CASSGDWRGSYEQYF.

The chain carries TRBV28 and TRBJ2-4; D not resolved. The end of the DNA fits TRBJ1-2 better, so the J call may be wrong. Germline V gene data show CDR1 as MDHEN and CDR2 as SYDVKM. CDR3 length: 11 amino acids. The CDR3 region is CASSFNYGYTF. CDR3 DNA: TGTGCCAGCAGTTTCAACTATGGCTACACCTTC.

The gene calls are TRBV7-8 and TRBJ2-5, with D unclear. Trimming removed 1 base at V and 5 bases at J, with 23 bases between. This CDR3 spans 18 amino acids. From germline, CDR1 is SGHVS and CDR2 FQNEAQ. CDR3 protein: CASSLVGATTYVSETQYF. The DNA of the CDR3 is TGTGCCAGCAGCTTAGTCGGCGCCACTACGTACGTTTCGGAGACCCAGTACTTC.